This is a list of T cell receptor beta chains from one sample in a study of CD8 T cells in Susac syndrome. TCRdb reprocessed the immunoSEQ multiplex PCR reads with MiXCR, giving one entry per CDR3 protein. This table has 130,000 to 150,000 distinct CDR3 sequences, 94% appearing once. The material sequenced was CD8+ T cells from PBMCs. These receptors originate from a human donor in good health. CDR3s include the opening cysteine and the closing phenylalanine or tryptophan. The D gene is left open where the match is weak. Not every row has a clone size; where given, it reads once, few, many or a size class.

TRBJ2-1,TRBV19,.,.,CASNATTSSYNEQFF,TGTGCCAGTAACGCAACCACGAGCTCCTACAATGAGCAGTTCTTC
TRBJ2-3,TRBV7-3,.,.,CASSLMEYTDTQYF,TGTGCCAGCAGCTTAATGGAGTACACAGATACGCAGTATTTT
TRBJ2-1,TRBV6-2/TRBV6-3,TRBD2,few,CASTIGGGNEQFF,TGTGCCAGCACTATTGGGGGGGGCAATGAGCAGTTCTTC
TRBJ2-7,TRBV7-2,TRBD2,.,CASMTRTSQGEQYF,TGTGCCAGCATGACAAGGACTAGTCAAGGAGAGCAGTACTTC
TRBJ2-7,TRBV20-1,.,.,CSAVPGSMYEQYF,TGCAGTGCTGTACCGGGAAGCATGTACGAGCAGTACTTC
TRBJ1-1,TRBV29-1,.,once,CSVVFNGVTEAFF,TGCAGCGTTGTGTTCAATGGGGTCACTGAAGCTTTCTTT
TRBJ1-1,TRBV6-5,.,.,CASSYGRNTEAFF,TGTGCCAGCAGTTACGGCCGGAACACTGAAGCTTTCTTT
TRBJ1-2,TRBV4-2,.,.,CASSHEGRPNYGYTF,TGTGCCAGCAGCCACGAGGGGAGGCCTAACTATGGCTACACCTTC
TRBJ2-7,TRBV6-2/TRBV6-3,.,once,CASDSALVQPTSYEQYF,TGTGCCAGCGACTCCGCTCTGGTACAGCCGACGTCCTACGAGCAGTACTTC
TRBJ2-5,TRBV6-2/TRBV6-3,TRBD2,.,CASSRRVPGLAEETQYF,TGTGCCAGCAGTCGACGAGTCCCGGGACTAGCGGAAGAGACCCAGTACTTC
TRBJ2-1,TRBV18,.,.,CASSLLAVSDNEQFF,TGTGCCAGCTCCCTCTTAGCGGTTTCTGACAATGAGCAGTTCTTC
TRBJ2-3,TRBV20-1,.,.,CSATDYKGADTQYF,TGCAGTGCTACCGACTATAAAGGCGCAGATACGCAGTATTTT
TRBJ2-7,TRBV2,TRBD1,.,CASSEASGQGYEQYF,TGTGCCAGCAGTGAAGCGAGCGGACAGGGTTACGAGCAGTACTTC
TRBJ2-3,TRBV9,.,.,CASSGDDTDTQYF,TGTGCCAGCAGCGGGGACGACACAGATACGCAGTATTTT
TRBJ2-1,TRBV20-1,.,.,CSARGAGAYYNEQFF,TGCAGTGCAAGAGGGGCGGGGGCTTACTACAATGAGCAGTTCTTC
TRBJ1-2,TRBV30,.,.,CAWSVPYRVNYDYTF,TGTGCCTGGAGTGTACCTTACAGGGTAAACTATGACTACACCTTC
TRBJ2-6,TRBV27,.,once,CASSDGSSGANVLTF,TGTGCCAGCAGTGATGGGAGCTCTGGGGCCAACGTCCTGACTTTC
TRBJ2-7,TRBV27,TRBD1,.,CASSWGQGNEQYF,TGTGCCAGCAGTTGGGGACAGGGGAACGAGCAGTACTTC
TRBJ2-7,TRBV9,.,.,CASSVAYGPTYEQYF,TGTGCCAGCAGCGTAGCTTATGGGCCCACCTACGAGCAGTACTTC
TRBJ2-5,TRBV5-1,TRBD2,.,CASSLAYSGRETQYF,TGCGCCAGCAGCTTGGCCTACAGCGGGAGGGAGACCCAGTACTTC
TRBJ1-1,TRBV13,.,.,CASSLDENTEAFF,TGTGCCAGCAGCTTAGACGAGAACACTGAAGCTTTCTTT
TRBJ1-5,TRBV19,.,.,CASRLEIGGANQPQHF,TGTGCCAGTAGGCTTGAGATAGGGGGGGCGAATCAGCCCCAGCATTTT
TRBJ2-1,TRBV29-1,.,.,CSVLSREQFF,TGCAGCGTCCTCTCCCGGGAGCAGTTCTTC
TRBJ2-7,TRBV27,.,.,CASSLRGGGLYEQYF,TGTGCCAGCAGTCTCCGTGGAGGGGGACTCTACGAGCAGTACTTC
TRBJ2-7,TRBV7-9,.,.,CASSPFGSYEQYF,TGTGCCAGCAGCCCCTTCGGCTCCTACGAGCAGTACTTC
TRBJ2-1,TRBV27,TRBD1,.,CASSPPIGTGPYNEQFF,TGTGCCAGCAGTCCCCCAATAGGGACAGGTCCCTACAATGAGCAGTTCTTC
TRBJ2-2,TRBV15,.,.,CATSYLAIGTGELFF,TGTGCCACCAGCTATCTAGCGATAGGAACCGGGGAGCTGTTTTTT
TRBJ2-3,TRBV27,.,.,CASSPSGDTQYF,TGTGCCAGCAGTCCCTCAGGGGATACGCAGTATTTT
TRBJ2-7,TRBV4-3,.,.,CASSQAVSYEQYF,TGCGCCAGCAGCCAAGCGGTGAGCTACGAGCAGTACTTC
TRBJ2-3,TRBV13,.,.,CASKPRLTDTQYF,TGTGCCAGCAAACCCCGGCTGACAGATACGCAGTATTTT
TRBJ1-2,TRBV30,.,.,CAWSVPSGRYGYTF,TGTGCCTGGAGTGTACCCTCCGGACGCTATGGCTACACCTTC
TRBJ2-2,TRBV24-1,.,.,CATGVTTGELFF,TGTGCCACCGGCGTTACCACCGGGGAGCTGTTTTTT
TRBJ2-7,TRBV30,.,.,CAWSVAGNYEQYF,TGTGCCTGGAGTGTAGCGGGTAACTACGAGCAGTACTTC